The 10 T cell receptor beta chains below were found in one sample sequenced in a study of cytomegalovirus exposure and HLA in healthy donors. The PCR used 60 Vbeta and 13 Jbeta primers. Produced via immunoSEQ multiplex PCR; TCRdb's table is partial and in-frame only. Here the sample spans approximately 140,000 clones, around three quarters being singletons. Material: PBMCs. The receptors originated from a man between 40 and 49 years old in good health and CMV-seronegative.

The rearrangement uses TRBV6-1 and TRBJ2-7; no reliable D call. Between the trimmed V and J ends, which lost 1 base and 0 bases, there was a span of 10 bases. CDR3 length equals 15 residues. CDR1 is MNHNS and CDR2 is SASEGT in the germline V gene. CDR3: CASSEEAPRSYEQYF. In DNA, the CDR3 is TGTGCCAGCAGTGAAGAAGCACCCCGCTCCTACGAGCAGTACTTC.

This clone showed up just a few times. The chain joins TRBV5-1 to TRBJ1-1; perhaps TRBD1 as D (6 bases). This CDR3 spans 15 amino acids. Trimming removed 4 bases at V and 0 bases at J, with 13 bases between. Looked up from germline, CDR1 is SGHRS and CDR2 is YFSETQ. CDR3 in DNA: TGCGCCAGCAGCGCCCTGGACAGAGTGAACACTGAAGCTTTCTTT. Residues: CASSALDRVNTEAFF. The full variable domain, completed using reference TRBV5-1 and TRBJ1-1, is KAGVTQTPRYLIKTRGQQVTLSCSPISGHRSVSWYQQTPGQGLQFLFEYFSETQRNKGNFPGRFSGRQFSNSRSEMNVSTLELGDSALYLCASSALDRVNTEAFFGQGTRLTVV.

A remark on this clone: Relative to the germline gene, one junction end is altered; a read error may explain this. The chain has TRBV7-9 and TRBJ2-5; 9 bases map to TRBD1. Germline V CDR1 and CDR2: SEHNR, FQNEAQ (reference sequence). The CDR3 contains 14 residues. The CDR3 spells CSSSPAQGAETQYF. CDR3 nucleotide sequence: TGTTCCAGCAGTCCCGCACAGGGGGCTGAGACCCAGTACTTC.

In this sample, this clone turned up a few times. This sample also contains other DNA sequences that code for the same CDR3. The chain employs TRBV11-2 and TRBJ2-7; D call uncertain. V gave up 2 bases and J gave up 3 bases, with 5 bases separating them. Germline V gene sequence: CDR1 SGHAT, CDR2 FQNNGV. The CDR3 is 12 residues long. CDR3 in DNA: TGTGCCAGCAGCTTAACCGGCTACGAGCAGTACTTC. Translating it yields CASSLTGYEQYF.

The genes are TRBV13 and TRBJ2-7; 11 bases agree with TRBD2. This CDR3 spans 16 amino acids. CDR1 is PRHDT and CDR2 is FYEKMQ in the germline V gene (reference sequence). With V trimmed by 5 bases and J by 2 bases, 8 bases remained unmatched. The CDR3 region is CASSPRLAGGTYEQYF. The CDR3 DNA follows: TGTGCCAGCAGCCCCAGGCTAGCGGGAGGAACCTACGAGCAGTACTTC.

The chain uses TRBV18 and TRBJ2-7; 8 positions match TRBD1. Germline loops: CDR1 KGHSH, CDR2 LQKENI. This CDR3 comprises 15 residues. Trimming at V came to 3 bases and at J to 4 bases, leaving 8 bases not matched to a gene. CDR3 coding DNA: TGTGCCAGCTCACCCCAGGGGGCGGAGATGTACGAGCAGTACTTC. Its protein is CASSPQGAEMYEQYF.

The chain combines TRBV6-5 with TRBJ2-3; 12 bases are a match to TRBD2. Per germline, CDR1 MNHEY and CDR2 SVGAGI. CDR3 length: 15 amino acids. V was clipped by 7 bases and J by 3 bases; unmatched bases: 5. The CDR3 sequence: CASIPTSGRTDTQYF. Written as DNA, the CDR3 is TGTGCCAGCATCCCGACTAGCGGGAGAACAGATACGCAGTATTTT.

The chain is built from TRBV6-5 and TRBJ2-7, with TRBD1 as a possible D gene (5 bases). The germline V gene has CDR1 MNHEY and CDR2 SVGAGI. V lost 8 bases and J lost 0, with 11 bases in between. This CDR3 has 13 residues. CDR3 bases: TGTGCCAGCTCGAAGGGGCACTCCTACGAGCAGTACTTC. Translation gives CASSKGHSYEQYF.

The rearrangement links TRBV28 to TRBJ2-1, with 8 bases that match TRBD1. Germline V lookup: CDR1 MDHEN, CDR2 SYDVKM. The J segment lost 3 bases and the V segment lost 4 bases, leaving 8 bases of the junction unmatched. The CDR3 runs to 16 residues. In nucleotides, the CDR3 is TGTGCCAGCAGTTCCAGCGGACAGGGCCTCTACAATGAGCAGTTCTTC. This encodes CASSSSGQGLYNEQFF.

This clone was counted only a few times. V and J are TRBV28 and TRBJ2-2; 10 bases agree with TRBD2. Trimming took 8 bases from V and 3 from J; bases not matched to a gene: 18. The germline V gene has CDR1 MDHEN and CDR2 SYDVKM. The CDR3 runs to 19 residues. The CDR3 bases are TGTGCCAGCTCGGGTTGGCTAGCGGGAGTAATTGGGGACACCGGGGAGCTGTTTTTT. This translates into CASSGWLAGVIGDTGELFF.